These 14 T cell receptor beta chains were all obtained from the same sample, sequenced in a study of CD8+ T cells in alopecia areata. TCR sequencing used cDNA made by reverse transcription of extracted RNA. Profiled with immunoSEQ multiplex PCR; TCRdb holds only in-frame clones, not every one. The table includes about 110,000 clones, roughly 55% detected once. Sequencing used NKG2D-low CD8+ T cells sorted from blood. All receptors derive from a human donor with alopecia areata.

Turning to this clone: Germline is not matched at one junction end, which may reflect a read error. The V and J genes are TRBV2 and TRBJ2-1; TRBD2 agrees at 7 bases. Germline V gene data show CDR1 as SNHLY and CDR2 as FYNNEI. The CDR3 spans 15 residues. In nucleotides, the CDR3 is TGTGCCAGCAGCGAAGCTAGCGGAATATACAATGAGCAGTTCTTC. It encodes CASSEASGIYNEQFF.

V usage is TRBV29-1 and J usage is TRBJ1-1, with D maybe TRBD1 (6 bases). The CDR3 totals 17 residues. In germline, CDR1 is SQVTM, CDR2 ANQGSEA. V lost 7 bases and J 3 bases, leaving 27 bases between the germline ends. CDR3: CSGWGTPKVEGDTEAFF. The DNA for the CDR3 is TGCAGCGGTTGGGGGACACCCAAGGTTGAAGGGGACACTGAAGCTTTCTTT.

The chain employs TRBV2 and TRBJ2-7; 8 bases align to TRBD2. Per germline, CDR1 SNHLY and CDR2 FYNNEI. V dropped 4 bases and J dropped 3; count of bases not matched to a gene: 2. CDR3 size: 13 residues. Here the CDR3 DNA reads TGTGCCAGCAGTGTAGCGGGAATCTACGAGCAGTACTTC. Translating gives CASSVAGIYEQYF.

The J gene is TRBJ2-7, the V gene TRBV10-3; no clear D. V was cut by 6 bases and J by 0 bases, with 9 bases left in between. There are 13 residues in the CDR3. The germline gives CDR1 ENHRY, CDR2 SYGVKD. CDR3 bases: TGTGCCATCAGCGTCGGCAGCTCCTACGAGCAGTACTTC. This sequence encodes CAISVGSSYEQYF.

V and J are TRBV9 and TRBJ1-2, with TRBD1 identical over 8 bases. CDR1 and CDR2 from the germline V gene are SGDLS and YYNGEE. After removal of 7 bases from V and 1 base from J, the junction contained 15 bases not matched to a gene. CDR3 size: 17 residues. The CDR3 DNA follows: TGTGCCAGCTCTCCCTCGAGCGGGACAGGCTATAACTATGGCTACACCTTC. Translating it yields CASSPSSGTGYNYGYTF.

This clone was observed a handful of times. The genes are TRBV28 and TRBJ2-2, with unresolved D. Trimming stripped 5 bases from V and 5 bases from J, with 9 bases between. The CDR3 extends over 13 amino acids. Germline loops: CDR1 MDHEN, CDR2 SYDVKM. CDR3 region: CASSLLRTGELFF. The CDR3 region has the DNA TGTGCCAGCAGTCTCCTACGGACCGGGGAGCTGTTTTTT.

This clone has only a few counts. The CDR3 region has the DNA TGTGCATCCGGGGATTCTGTTGAAAAACTGTTTTTT. Residues: CASGDSVEKLFF. The gene calls are TRBV10-3 and TRBJ1-4, with unresolved D. The CDR3 runs to 12 residues. Germline V gene sequence: CDR1 ENHRY, CDR2 SYGVKD.

This clone was seen only a few times. V and J are TRBV13 and TRBJ1-2, with a possible D match to TRBD1 (5 bases). Germline CDR1 reads PRHDT; CDR2 reads FYEKMQ (reference sequence). This CDR3 has 13 amino acids. V dropped 7 bases and J dropped 6 bases, with 15 bases sitting between them. The CDR3 protein is CASTSWAGDGYTF. The CDR3 DNA is TGTGCCAGCACGTCTTGGGCGGGGGATGGCTACACCTTC.

The chain carries TRBV9 and TRBJ2-2; no reliable D call. The CDR3 length is 12 residues. V lost 3 bases, J lost 8 bases, and 8 bases lay in between. CDR1 and CDR2 (germline): SGDLS, YYNGEE. DNA of the CDR3: TGTGCCAGCAGCGAGAATGGTGGGGAGCTGTTTTTT. Encoded protein: CASSENGGELFF.

This clone was seen a few times. The chain employs TRBV4-1 and TRBJ2-7; 13 bases fit TRBD2. Germline V gives CDR1 MGHRA, CDR2 YSYEKL. This CDR3 is 15 amino acids long. The trim removed 0 bases at V and 7 bases at J, leaving 3 bases unmatched. The CDR3 protein is CASSQDMGLAGEQYF. Here the CDR3 DNA reads TGCGCCAGCAGCCAAGATATGGGACTAGCGGGGGAGCAGTACTTC.

The chain joins TRBV29-1 to TRBJ2-5; possible D gene TRBD1, 5 bases. The CDR3 consists of 11 residues. CDR1 and CDR2 from the germline V gene are SQVTM and ANQGSEA. The germline V and J ends were trimmed by 8 bases and 6 bases, with 13 bases remaining between them. The CDR3 reads CSPFWGKTQYF. Written as DNA, the CDR3 is TGCAGCCCCTTTTGGGGCAAGACCCAGTACTTC.

The chain recombines TRBV6-6 with TRBJ1-2; perhaps TRBD1 as D (6 bases). The CDR3 length is 14 residues. The ends were cut back, 4 bases at V and 4 bases at J, with 13 bases in the middle. Germline V lookup: CDR1 MNHNY, CDR2 SVGAGI (reference sequence). The CDR3 spells CASSSGTLVYGYTF. CDR3 coding DNA: TGTGCCAGCAGTTCTGGGACACTGGTCTATGGCTACACCTTC.

The chain is built from TRBV6-1 and TRBJ2-7; D is uncertain. V was cut by 4 bases and J by 3 bases, with 13 bases left in between. This CDR3 contains 14 residues. CDR1 and CDR2 (germline): MNHNS, SASEGT. CDR3 residues: CASSAVPGGYEQYF. The DNA for the CDR3 is TGTGCCAGCAGTGCGGTGCCGGGCGGCTACGAGCAGTACTTC.

This clone is labeled as medium-sized. This chain uses TRBV28 with TRBJ1-5; no clear D. V was cut by 3 bases and J by 11 bases, with 8 bases left in between. Germline-derived CDR1 and CDR2 are MDHEN and SYDVKM. The CDR3 is 11 amino acids. The CDR3 is CASSFPQAQHF. The CDR3 region has the DNA TGTGCCAGCAGTTTTCCGCAGGCCCAGCATTTT.